A single sample is the source of the 13 T cell receptor beta chains below, sequenced in a study of T cell clonality in common variable immunodeficiency. Generated by immunoSEQ multiplex PCR, the TCRdb table keeps only in-frame clones and is missing some. The sample has roughly 58,000 clones, none seen only once. What was sequenced was peripheral blood mononuclear cells. The receptors were sampled from a person aged 18 to 70 in good health.

This clone was seen ten or more times. The CDR3 is cut off 3 residues early in the read; its end comes from the germline J gene. The chain links TRBV7-2 to TRBJ2-7, with D perhaps matching TRBD2 (6 bases). CDR3 length: 15 residues. With 5 bases removed from V and 2 bases from J, the gap between germline ends came to 16 bases. Germline values: CDR1 SGHTA, CDR2 FQGNSA. Here the CDR3 reads CASSAGGAEAYEQYF. CDR3 bases read: TGTGCCAGCAGCGCAGGCGGGGCGGAAGCCTACGAG.

This clone was detected many times. The CDR3 extends 3 residues past the end of the read, so its final part is completed from the germline J gene. This chain joins TRBV5-1 and TRBJ1-4; 7 bases fit TRBD1. Germline CDR1 reads SGHRS; CDR2 reads YFSETQ. V lost 3 bases and J lost 7; bases outside the gene matches: 9. This CDR3 is built from 15 residues. The CDR3 loop reads CASSSQGVKGEKLFF. Partial CDR3 DNA: TGCGCCAGCAGCTCGCAGGGGGTAAAGGGTGAAAAA.

Many counts were recorded for this clone. The CDR3 is cut off 3 residues early in the read; its end comes from the germline J gene. V usage is TRBV5-1 and J usage is TRBJ2-1; possible D gene TRBD2, 6 bases. The germline V and J ends were trimmed by 1 base and 0 bases, with 11 bases remaining between them. Germline V gene lookup returns CDR1 SGHRS and CDR2 YFSETQ. The CDR3 is 16 residues long. The CDR3 spells CASSLLGGSSYNEQFF. Incomplete CDR3 DNA: TGCGCCAGCAGCTTGCTGGGGGGATCCTCCTACAATGAG.

This clone was counted many times. The read halts 3 residues ahead of the CDR3 end, with the missing end drawn from the germline J gene. The rearrangement uses TRBV20-1 and TRBJ2-3; D is possibly TRBD2 (6 bases). Germline-derived CDR1 and CDR2 are DFQATT and SNEGSKA (reference sequence). V was trimmed by 5 bases and J by 2 bases, leaving 14 bases between them. This CDR3 contains 14 residues. The CDR3 region is CSAPSDRYTDTQYF. CDR3 DNA (partial): TGCAGTGCTCCTAGCGACCGATACACAGATACG.

This clone occurred many times. The observed sequence ends 3 residues before the CDR3 terminus, with the missing tail filled in from the germline J gene. This chain uses TRBV20-1 with TRBJ2-7, with 8 bases identical to TRBD1. V gave up 1 base and J gave up 1 base; unmatched junction bases: 3. CDR1 and CDR2 from the germline V gene are DFQATT and SNEGSKA (reference sequence). The CDR3 runs to 14 residues. CDR3 bases read: TGCAGTGCTAGAGTACAGGGGGTTTCCTACGAG. The encoded protein is CSARVQGVSYE. The whole CDR3 protein reads CSARVQGVSYEQYF.

The table lists this clone with many counts. The read finishes 3 residues shy of the CDR3 end, and the germline J gene is used to complete it. The chain carries TRBV7-2 and TRBJ1-4; perhaps TRBD1 as D (6 bases). CDR1 is SGHTA, CDR2 FQGNSA, per germline. The V end was cut by 5 bases, the J end by 7 bases, with 11 bases between. The CDR3 spans 13 residues. Incomplete CDR3 DNA: TGTGCCAGCAGCCAATCGGACAGTGAAAAA. Translated, it gives CASSQSDSEK. The whole CDR3 sequence reads CASSQSDSEKLFF.

This clone was observed at least ten times. With the read ending 3 residues before the CDR3 end, the germline J gene is used to fill in that end. V and J are TRBV2 and TRBJ2-1, with D perhaps matching TRBD1 (6 bases). The CDR3 has 13 amino acids. Germline V gene sequence: CDR1 SNHLY, CDR2 FYNNEI. Trimming shortened V by 4 bases and J by 5 bases, and 9 bases separated the two germline ends. Here the CDR3 reads CASSARTDNEQFF. The part of the CDR3 DNA that was read is TGTGCCAGCAGTGCTAGGACAGACAATGAG.

This clone appeared many times. The CDR3 end falls 3 residues outside the read, so it is completed with the germline J gene. This chain connects TRBV5-4 to TRBJ2-3; D remains unclear. The CDR3 spans 14 residues. Germline V CDR1 and CDR2: SGHNT, YYREEE (reference sequence). The DNA read from the CDR3 is TGTGCCAGCAGCTTGGACTACTTACAAGAGACG. Its translation is CASSLDYLQET. The whole CDR3 sequence is CASSLDYLQETQYF.

This clone was found many times. The read ends 3 residues shy of where the CDR3 ends; the end is completed using the germline J gene. This chain uses TRBV5-1 with TRBJ2-6; no clear D gene. The CDR3 spans 18 residues. Trimming pared 3 bases from V and 0 bases from J, leaving 16 bases between. Germline CDR1 SGHRS, CDR2 YFSETQ. CDR3 bases read: TGCGCCAGCAGCTCGGCCTCGGCGGCCTCCTCTGGGGCCAACGTC. It yields the protein CASSSASAASSGANV. The whole CDR3 is CASSSASAASSGANVLTF.

In its sample, this clone was seen many times. From the germline J gene comes the end of the CDR3, since the read stops 3 residues before it. The chain recombines TRBV19 with TRBJ2-3; TRBD2 aligns across 11 bases. Germline V gene lookup returns CDR1 LNHDA and CDR2 SQIVND (reference sequence). The CDR3 covers 17 residues. Trimming cost V 3 bases and J 3 bases; bases outside gene matches: 8. The sequenced CDR3 bases are TGTGCCAGTAGTATCCCTGGGCTAGCGGGAGGAACAGATACG. Residues: CASSIPGLAGGTDT. The complete CDR3 reads CASSIPGLAGGTDTQYF.

This clone was detected only a few times. The read halts 3 residues ahead of the CDR3 end, with the missing end drawn from the germline J gene. The chain recombines TRBV6-4 with TRBJ1-6, with TRBD1 as a possible D gene (5 bases). Germline assignment: CDR1 MRHNA and CDR2 SNTAGT. This CDR3 region has 15 residues. Trimming took 0 bases from V and 7 from J, leaving 10 bases between them. CDR3 DNA, as far as it was read: TGTGCCAGCAGTGACTCGTCGGGGGTCAATTCACCC. It yields the protein CASSDSSGVNSP. The full CDR3 protein reads CASSDSSGVNSPLHF.

This clone was seen ten or more times. From the germline J gene comes the end of the CDR3, since the read stops 3 residues before it. The V gene is TRBV5-1, the J gene TRBJ2-3, with D possibly TRBD2 on 8 matching bases. Trimming cost V 6 bases and J 4 bases, with 21 bases left between them. The CDR3 contains 16 residues. Germline V gives CDR1 SGHRS, CDR2 YFSETQ. CDR3 sequence reads: CASKEGAGGFADTQYF. The covered CDR3 bases are TGCGCCAGCAAAGAGGGGGCGGGAGGTTTCGCAGATACG.

This clone was counted many times. The CDR3 extends 3 residues past the end of the read, so its final part is completed from the germline J gene. The J gene is TRBJ2-7, the V gene TRBV11-2; 13 bases agree with TRBD2. The germline V gene has CDR1 SGHAT and CDR2 FQNNGV. This CDR3 comprises 15 residues. V lost 6 bases, J lost 6 bases, and 8 bases stayed unmatched. The CDR3 sequence: CASSSGTSGTGEQYF. The sequenced CDR3 bases are TGTGCCAGCAGTTCGGGGACTAGCGGGACAGGCGAG.